Below, 2 T cell receptor beta chains from the same sample are listed, as sequenced in a study of blood T cell repertoires in COVID-19. The table came from immunoSEQ multiplex PCR; TCRdb's copy has only in-frame clones and leaves some out. The table includes about 97,000 clones, 81% detected once. Source material: peripheral blood. These TCRs come from a man between 60 and 70 years old with acute or convalescent COVID-19.

This rearrangement joins TRBV4-1 to TRBJ2-3; maybe TRBD2 (6 bases). Trimming pared 4 bases from V and 0 bases from J, leaving 17 bases between. From germline, CDR1 is MGHRA and CDR2 YSYEKL. CDR3 size: 17 residues. CDR3 coding DNA: TGCGCCAGCAGCCGGGGCGCGGCAGGGACTAGCACAGATACGCAGTATTTT. Its protein product is CASSRGAAGTSTDTQYF.

The gene calls are TRBV4-3 and TRBJ2-1, with D perhaps matching TRBD2 (6 bases). The CDR3 extends over 16 amino acids. Per germline, CDR1 LGHNA and CDR2 YSLEER. With 1 base removed from V and 0 bases from J, the gap between germline ends came to 10 bases. The CDR3 region has the DNA TGCGCCAGCAGCCAAGGGACTACCCTCTCCTACAATGAGCAGTTCTTC. It encodes CASSQGTTLSYNEQFF.